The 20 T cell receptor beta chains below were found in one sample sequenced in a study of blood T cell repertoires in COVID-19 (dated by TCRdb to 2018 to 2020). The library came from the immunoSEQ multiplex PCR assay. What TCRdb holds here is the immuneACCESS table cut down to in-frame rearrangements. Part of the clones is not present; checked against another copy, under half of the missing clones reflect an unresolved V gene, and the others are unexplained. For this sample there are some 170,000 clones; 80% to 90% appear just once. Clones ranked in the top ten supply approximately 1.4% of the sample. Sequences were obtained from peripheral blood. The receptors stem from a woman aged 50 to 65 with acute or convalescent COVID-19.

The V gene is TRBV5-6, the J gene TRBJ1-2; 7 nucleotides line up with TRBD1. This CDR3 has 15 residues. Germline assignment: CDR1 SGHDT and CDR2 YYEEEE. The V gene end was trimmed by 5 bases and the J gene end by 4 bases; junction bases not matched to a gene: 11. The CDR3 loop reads CASRRPGTEAYGYTF. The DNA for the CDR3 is TGTGCCAGCAGACGGCCCGGGACAGAAGCCTATGGCTACACCTTC. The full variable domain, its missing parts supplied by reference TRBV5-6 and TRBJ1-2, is DAGVTQSPTHLIKTRGQQVTLRCSPKSGHDTVSWYQQALGQGPQFIFQYYEEEERQRGNFPDRFSGHQFPNYSSELNVNALLLGDSALYLCASRRPGTEAYGYTFGSGTRLTVV.

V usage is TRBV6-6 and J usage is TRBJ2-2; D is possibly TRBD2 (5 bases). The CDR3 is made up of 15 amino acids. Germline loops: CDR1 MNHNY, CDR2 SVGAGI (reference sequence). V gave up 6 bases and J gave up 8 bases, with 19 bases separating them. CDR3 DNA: TGTGCCAGCAGCCCCCCTAATGGGAGAAGGGGGGAGCTGTTTTTT. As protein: CASSPPNGRRGELFF.

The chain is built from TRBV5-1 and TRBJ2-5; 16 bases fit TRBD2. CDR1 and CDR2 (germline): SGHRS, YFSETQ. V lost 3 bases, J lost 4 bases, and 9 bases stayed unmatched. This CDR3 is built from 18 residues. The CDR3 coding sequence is TGCGCCAGCAGCTCCGGGACTAGCGGGAGGGCCTGGGGAGAGACCCAGTACTTC. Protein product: CASSSGTSGRAWGETQYF.

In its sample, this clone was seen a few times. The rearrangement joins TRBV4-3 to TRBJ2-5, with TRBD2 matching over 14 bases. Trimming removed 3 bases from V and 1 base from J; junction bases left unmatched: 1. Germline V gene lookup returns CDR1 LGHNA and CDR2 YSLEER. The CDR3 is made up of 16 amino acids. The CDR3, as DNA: TGCGCCAGCAGCCAGGGACTAGCGGGAGCCCAAGAGACCCAGTACTTC. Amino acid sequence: CASSQGLAGAQETQYF.

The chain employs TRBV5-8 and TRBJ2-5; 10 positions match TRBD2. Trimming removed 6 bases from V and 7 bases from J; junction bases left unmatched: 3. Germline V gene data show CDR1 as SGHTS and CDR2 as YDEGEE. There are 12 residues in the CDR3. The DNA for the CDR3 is TGTGCCAGCACTCGACTAGCGGGGACCCAGTACTTC. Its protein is CASTRLAGTQYF.

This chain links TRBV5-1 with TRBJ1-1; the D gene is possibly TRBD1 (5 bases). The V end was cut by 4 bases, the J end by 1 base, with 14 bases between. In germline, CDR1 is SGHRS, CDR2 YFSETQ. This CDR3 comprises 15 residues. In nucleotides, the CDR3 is TGCGCCAGCAGCCCGAACAGGCCCTCGAACACTGAAGCTTTCTTT. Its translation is CASSPNRPSNTEAFF.

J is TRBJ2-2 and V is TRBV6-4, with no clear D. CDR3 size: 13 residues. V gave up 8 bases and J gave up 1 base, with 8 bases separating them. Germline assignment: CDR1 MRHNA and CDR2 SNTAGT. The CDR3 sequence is CASSTENTGELFF. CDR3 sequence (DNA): TGTGCCAGCTCGACTGAGAACACCGGGGAGCTGTTTTTT.

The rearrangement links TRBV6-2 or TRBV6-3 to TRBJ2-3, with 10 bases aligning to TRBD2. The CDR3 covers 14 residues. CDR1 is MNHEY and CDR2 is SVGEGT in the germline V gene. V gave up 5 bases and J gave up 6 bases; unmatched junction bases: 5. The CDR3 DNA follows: TGTGCCAGCAGTGCTCATAGCGGGAGGGATACGCAGTATTTT. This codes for CASSAHSGRDTQYF.

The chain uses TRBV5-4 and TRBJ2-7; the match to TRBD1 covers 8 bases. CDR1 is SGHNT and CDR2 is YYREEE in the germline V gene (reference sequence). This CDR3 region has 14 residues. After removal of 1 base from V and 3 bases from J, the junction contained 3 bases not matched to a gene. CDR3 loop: CASSLSDRVYEQYF. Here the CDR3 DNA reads TGTGCCAGCAGCTTGTCGGACAGGGTCTACGAGCAGTACTTC.

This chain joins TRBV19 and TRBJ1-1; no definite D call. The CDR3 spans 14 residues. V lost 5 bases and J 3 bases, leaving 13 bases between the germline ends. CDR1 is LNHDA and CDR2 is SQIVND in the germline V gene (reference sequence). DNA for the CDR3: TGTGCCAGTAGTCGCGGGGAGTGGTACACTGAAGCTTTCTTT. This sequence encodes CASSRGEWYTEAFF.

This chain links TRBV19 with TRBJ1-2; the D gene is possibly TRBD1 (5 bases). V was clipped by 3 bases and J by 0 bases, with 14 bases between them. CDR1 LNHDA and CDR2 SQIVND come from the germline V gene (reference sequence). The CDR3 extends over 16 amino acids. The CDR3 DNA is TGTGCCAGTAGTATTGCGGGGGACCCTGCTAACTATGGCTACACCTTC. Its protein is CASSIAGDPANYGYTF.

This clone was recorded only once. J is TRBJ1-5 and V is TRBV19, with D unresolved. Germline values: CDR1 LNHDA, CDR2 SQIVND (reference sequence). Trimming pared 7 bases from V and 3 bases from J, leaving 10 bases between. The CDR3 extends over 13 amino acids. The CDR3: CASTLGFNQPQHF. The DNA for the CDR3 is TGTGCCAGTACCCTGGGCTTCAATCAGCCCCAGCATTTT. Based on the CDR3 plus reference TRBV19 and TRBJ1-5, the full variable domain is DGGITQSPKYLFRKEGQNVTLSCEQNLNHDAMYWYRQDPGQGLRLIYYSQIVNDFQKGDIAEGYSVSREKKESFPLTVTSAQKNPTAFYLCASTLGFNQPQHFGDGTRLSIL.

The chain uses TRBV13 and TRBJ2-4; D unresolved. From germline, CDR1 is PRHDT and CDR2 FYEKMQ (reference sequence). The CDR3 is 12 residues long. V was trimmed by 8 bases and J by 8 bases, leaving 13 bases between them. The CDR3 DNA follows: TGTGCCAGCGGTGGCGTTGAGGACATTCAGTACTTC. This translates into CASGGVEDIQYF. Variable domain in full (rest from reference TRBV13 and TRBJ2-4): AAGVIQSPRHLIKEKRETATLKCYPIPRHDTVYWYQQGPGQDPQFLISFYEKMQSDKGSIPDRFSAQQFSDYHSELNMSSLELGDSALYFCASGGVEDIQYFGAGTRLSVL.

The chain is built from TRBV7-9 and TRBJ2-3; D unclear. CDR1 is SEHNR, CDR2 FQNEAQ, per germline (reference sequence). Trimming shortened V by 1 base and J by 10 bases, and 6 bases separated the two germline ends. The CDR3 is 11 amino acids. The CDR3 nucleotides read TGTGCCAGCAGCTTAGGCGAAGCGCAGTATTTT. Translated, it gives CASSLGEAQYF.

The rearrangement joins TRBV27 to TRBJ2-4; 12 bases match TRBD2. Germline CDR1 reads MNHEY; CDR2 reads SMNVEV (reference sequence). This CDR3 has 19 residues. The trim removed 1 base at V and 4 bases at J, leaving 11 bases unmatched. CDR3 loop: CASSLWASGRAEGKNIQYF. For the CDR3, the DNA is TGTGCCAGCAGTTTATGGGCTAGCGGGAGGGCCGAGGGTAAAAACATTCAGTACTTC.

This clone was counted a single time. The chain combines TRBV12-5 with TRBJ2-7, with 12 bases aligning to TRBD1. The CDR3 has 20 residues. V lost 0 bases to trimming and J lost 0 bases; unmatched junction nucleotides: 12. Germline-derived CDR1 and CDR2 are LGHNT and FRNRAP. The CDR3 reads CASGLVRTGQGAHNSYEQYF. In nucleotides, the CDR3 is TGTGCTAGTGGTTTGGTACGGACGGGACAGGGGGCCCATAACTCCTACGAGCAGTACTTC.

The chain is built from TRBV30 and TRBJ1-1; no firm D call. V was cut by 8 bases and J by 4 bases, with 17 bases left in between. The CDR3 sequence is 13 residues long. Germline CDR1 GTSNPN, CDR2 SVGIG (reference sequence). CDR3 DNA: TGTGCCCAACAAAAAGCGGCAGGCACTGAAGCTTTCTTT. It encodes CAQQKAAGTEAFF.

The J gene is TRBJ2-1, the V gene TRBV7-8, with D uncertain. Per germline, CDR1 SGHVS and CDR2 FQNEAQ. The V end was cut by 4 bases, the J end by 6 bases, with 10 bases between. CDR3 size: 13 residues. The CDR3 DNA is TGTGCCAGCAGCTCTGGAGACTTCAATGAGCAGTTCTTC. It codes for CASSSGDFNEQFF.

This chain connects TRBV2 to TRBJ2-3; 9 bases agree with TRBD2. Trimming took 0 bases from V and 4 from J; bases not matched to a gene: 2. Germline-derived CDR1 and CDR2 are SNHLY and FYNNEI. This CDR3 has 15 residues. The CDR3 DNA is TGTGCCAGCAGTGAAGCCGCGGGGGGGGCAGATACGCAGTATTTT. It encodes CASSEAAGGADTQYF.

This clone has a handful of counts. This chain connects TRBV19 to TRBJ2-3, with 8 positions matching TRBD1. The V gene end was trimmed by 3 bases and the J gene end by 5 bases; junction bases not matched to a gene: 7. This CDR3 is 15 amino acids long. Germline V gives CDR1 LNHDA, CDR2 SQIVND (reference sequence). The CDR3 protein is CASSIGQGAVDTQYF. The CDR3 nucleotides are TGTGCCAGTAGTATCGGGCAGGGGGCTGTAGATACGCAGTATTTT.